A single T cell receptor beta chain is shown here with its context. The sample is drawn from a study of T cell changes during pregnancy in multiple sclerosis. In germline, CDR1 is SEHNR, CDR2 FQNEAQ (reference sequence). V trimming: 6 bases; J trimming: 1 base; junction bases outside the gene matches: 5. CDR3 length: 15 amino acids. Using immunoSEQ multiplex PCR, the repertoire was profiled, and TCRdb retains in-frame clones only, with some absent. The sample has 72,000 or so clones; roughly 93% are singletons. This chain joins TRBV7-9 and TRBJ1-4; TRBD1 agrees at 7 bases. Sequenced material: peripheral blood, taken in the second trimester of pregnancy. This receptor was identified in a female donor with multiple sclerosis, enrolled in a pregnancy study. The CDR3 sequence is CASSPAGGTNEKLFF. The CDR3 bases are TGTGCCAGCAGTCCAGCAGGGGGAACTAATGAAAAACTGTTTTTT.